Here is one TCR beta chain with its context. The germline CDR1 and CDR2 sequences are PRHDT and FYEKMQ (reference sequence). Trimming took 5 bases from V and 5 from J, leaving 19 bases between them. The CDR3 is made up of 16 amino acids. The repertoire was sequenced with immunoSEQ multiplex PCR; TCRdb's copy has only in-frame clones and lacks some. Of around 62,000 clones in the sample, 79% are singletons; the top ten hold just over 2.5%. The data were taken from a study of neoadjuvant anti-PD-1 for oral cavity cancer. The TCR originated in a person between 40 and 85 years old with oral cavity squamous cell carcinoma. This chain uses TRBV13 with TRBJ2-1; D may correspond to TRBD1 or TRBD2 (5 bases each). The sequencing used PBMCs, collected before nivolumab (anti-PD-1) treatment. The CDR3 nucleotides are TGTGCCAGCAGCGTGGAGCTAGGGACGGGCCACAATGAGCAGTTCTTC. This gives the protein CASSVELGTGHNEQFF.